This T cell receptor beta chain was retrieved from a study of blood T cell repertoires in COVID-19 (dated by TCRdb to about 2020). For context, the study as a whole: Samples from collaborators originated in the United States, Italy and Spain and spanned both the acute and convalescent phases of COVID-19. The material from the prospective study consisted of cDNA or gDNA derived from T cells, B-cell-depleted T cells, or PBMCs. Subjects who had been exposed to COVID-19, were actively infected with it, or had recovered from it provided the deeply sampled blood TCRbeta repertoires that made up the dataset. The repertoires were released in a freely available public database meant as a resource for research on the immune response to SARS-CoV-2. The samples were drawn from two sources: the first 160 participants of the ongoing ImmuneRACE study, and 950 to 1,500 subjects contributed by 6 global collaborators. Nearly every sample came with metadata listing a de-identified subject ID, COVID-19 status, age in years and sex. Where available, HLA class I and class II types were taken from metadata supplied by the sample provider and were not determined by assay-based typing.

The immunoSEQ Assay, a bias-controlled multiplex PCR, was used to amplify TCRbeta CDR3 regions from genomic DNA. The published analysis was carried out like this. The number of nucleated cells in each sample was estimated by amplification of reference gene primers within the assay. To quantify the absolute abundance of each unique TCRbeta CDR3 rearrangement, sequence reads were collapsed and filtered. Productive Simpson clonality was computed per sample as the square root of Simpson's diversity index over productive rearrangements. The source is immuneACCESS, and TCRdb retained only in-frame sequences with V and J called. Part of the clones is not carried over; for the studies checked, unresolved V genes explain less than half of this, and the remainder is unexplained. V, J and clone size reflect that table, while D and trimming were determined from the DNA. This sample gives about 200,000 clones in total; about 88% of them show up just once. About 4.6% of the sample is held by the ten biggest clonotypes.

Participants in the prospective study were aged roughly 18 to 100 years, lived in about two dozen United States geographic areas, and enrolled through a virtual design. To assign participants to cohorts, the prospective study relied on clinical history that participants themselves reported in a screening survey and a study questionnaire. Exposed participants had been in contact with someone with a PCR-confirmed or clinician-diagnosed COVID-19 case within 2 weeks of study entry. In the prospective study, mobile phlebotomists collected whole blood, serum and a nasopharyngeal or oropharyngeal swab from each participant. Participants in the prospective study had the option to provide additional blood draws and questionnaires over a roughly 2-month period. Before DNA extraction, prospective study blood samples were shipped either frozen or at room temperature. The study at large found these results: The amount of clinical and demographic metadata varied by source and participant and was provided uncurated.

V drops 0 bases and J drops 2 bases, leaving 16 bases in between. The CDR3 covers 17 residues, taking in both the cysteine and the phenylalanine. The read is trimmed to its CDR3 DNA, 51 bases read in frame from base 1. CDR1 and CDR2, looked up from the germline V gene, are MGHRA and YSYEKL. Of note for this clone: Its recognized antigen is unknown. Base qualities are not recorded, but no much larger clone differs from it by a single base.

This TCR derives from a woman aged 25-40 years who had been exposed to COVID-19. The chain is encoded by TRBV4-1 joined to TRBJ1-2, and the D gene may be TRBD1, 5 bases matching. The material sequenced was PBMCs or T cells enriched from blood (not recorded which). The CDR3 here reads CASSQERGGAENYGYTF. Here is the DNA: TGCGCCAGCAGCCAAGAACGAGGAGGGGCGGAGAACTATGGCTACACCTTC.